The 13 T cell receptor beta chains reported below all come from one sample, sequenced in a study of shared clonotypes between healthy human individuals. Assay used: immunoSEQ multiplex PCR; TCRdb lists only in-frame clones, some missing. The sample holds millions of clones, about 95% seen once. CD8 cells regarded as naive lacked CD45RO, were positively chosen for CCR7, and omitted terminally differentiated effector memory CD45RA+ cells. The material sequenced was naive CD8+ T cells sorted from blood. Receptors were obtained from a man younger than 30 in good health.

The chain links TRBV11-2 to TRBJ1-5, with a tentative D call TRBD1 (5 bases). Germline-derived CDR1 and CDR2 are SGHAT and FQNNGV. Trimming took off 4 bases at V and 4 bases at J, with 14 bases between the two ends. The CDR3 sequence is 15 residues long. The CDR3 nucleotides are TGTGCCAGCAGCTACGGGGCAGGGTGGAATCAGCCCCAGCATTTT. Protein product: CASSYGAGWNQPQHF. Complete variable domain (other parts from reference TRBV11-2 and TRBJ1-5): EAGVAQSPRYKIIEKRQSVAFWCNPISGHATLYWYQQILGQGPKLLIQFQNNGVVDDSQLPKDRFSAERLKGVDSTLKIQPAKLEDSAVYLCASSYGAGWNQPQHFGDGTRLSIL.

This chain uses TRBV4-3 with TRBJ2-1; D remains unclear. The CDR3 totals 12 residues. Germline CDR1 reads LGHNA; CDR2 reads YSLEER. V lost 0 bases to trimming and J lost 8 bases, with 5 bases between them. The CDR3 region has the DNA TGCGCCAGCAGCCAAGAAAACTATGAGCAGTTCTTC. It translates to CASSQENYEQFF.

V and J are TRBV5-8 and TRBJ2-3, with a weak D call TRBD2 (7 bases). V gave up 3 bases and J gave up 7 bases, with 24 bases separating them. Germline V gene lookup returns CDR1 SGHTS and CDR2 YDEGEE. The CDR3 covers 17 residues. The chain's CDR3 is CASSSPFVGGAGYTQYF. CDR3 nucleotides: TGTGCCAGCAGCTCCCCCTTTGTGGGGGGGGCAGGATATACGCAGTATTTT.

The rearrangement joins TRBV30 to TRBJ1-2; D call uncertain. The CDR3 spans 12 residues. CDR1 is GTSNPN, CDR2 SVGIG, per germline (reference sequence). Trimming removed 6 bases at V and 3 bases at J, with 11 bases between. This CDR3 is CACQAADYGYTF. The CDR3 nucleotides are TGTGCCTGCCAGGCCGCGGACTATGGCTACACCTTC.

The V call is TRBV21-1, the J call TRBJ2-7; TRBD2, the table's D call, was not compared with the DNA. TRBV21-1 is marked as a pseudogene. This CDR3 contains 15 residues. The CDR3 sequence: CASSSPPGGFYEQYF. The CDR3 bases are TGTGCCAGCAGCTCCCCTCCTGGCGGTTTTTACGAGCAGTACTTC.

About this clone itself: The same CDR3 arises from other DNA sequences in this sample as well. This CDR3 reads CASSPVAGGRYNEQFF. The DNA of the CDR3 is TGTGCCAGCTCACCCGTAGCGGGGGGTCGCTACAATGAGCAGTTCTTC. The chain joins TRBV18 to TRBJ2-1; 10 bases map to TRBD2. V shed 3 bases and J 3 bases; nucleotides not matched to a gene: 5. Germline-derived CDR1 and CDR2 are KGHSH and LQKENI. This CDR3 comprises 16 residues.

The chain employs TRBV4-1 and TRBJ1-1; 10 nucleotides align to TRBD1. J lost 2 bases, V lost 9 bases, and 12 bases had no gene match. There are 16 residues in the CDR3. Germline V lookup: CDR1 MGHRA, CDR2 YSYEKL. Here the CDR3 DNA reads TGCGCCAGTGGGACAGGGGACCAAGACGTAAACACTGAAGCTTTCTTT. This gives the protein CASGTGDQDVNTEAFF.

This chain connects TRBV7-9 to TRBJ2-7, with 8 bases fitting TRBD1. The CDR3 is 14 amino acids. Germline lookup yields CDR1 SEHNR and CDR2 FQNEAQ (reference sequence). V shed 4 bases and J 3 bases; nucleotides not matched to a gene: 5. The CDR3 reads CASSSDRADYEQYF. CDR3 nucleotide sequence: TGTGCCAGCAGCTCGGACAGGGCCGACTACGAGCAGTACTTC. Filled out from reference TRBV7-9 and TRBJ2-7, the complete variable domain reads DTGVSQNPRHKITKRGQNVTFRCDPISEHNRLYWYRQTLGQGPEFLTYFQNEAQLEKSRLLSDRFSAERPKGSFSTLEIQRTEQGDSAMYLCASSSDRADYEQYFGPGTRLTVT.

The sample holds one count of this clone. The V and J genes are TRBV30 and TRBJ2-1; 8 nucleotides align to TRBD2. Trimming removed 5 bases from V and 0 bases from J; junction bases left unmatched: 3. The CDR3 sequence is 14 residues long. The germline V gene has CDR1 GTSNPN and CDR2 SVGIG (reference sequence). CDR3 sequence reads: CAWGSGSSYNEQFF. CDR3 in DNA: TGTGCCTGGGGGAGCGGGAGCTCCTACAATGAGCAGTTCTTC.

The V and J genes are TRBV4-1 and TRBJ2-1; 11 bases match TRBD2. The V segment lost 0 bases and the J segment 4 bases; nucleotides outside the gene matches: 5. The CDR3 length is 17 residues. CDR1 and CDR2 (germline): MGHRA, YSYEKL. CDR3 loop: CASSQDSTSGVYNEQFF. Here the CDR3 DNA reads TGCGCCAGCAGCCAAGACTCGACTAGCGGGGTTTACAATGAGCAGTTCTTC.

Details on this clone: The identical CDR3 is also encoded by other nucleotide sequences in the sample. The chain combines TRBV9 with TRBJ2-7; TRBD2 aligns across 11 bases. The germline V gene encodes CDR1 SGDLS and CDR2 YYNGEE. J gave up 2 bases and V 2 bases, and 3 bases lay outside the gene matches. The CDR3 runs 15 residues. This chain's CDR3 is CASSVGLAATYEQYF. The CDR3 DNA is TGTGCCAGCAGCGTGGGACTAGCGGCCACCTACGAGCAGTACTTC.

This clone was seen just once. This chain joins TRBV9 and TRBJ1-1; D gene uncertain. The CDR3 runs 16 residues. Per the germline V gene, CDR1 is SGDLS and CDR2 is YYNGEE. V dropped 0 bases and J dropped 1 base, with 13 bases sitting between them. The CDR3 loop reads CASSVVPSGTNTEAFF. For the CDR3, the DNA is TGTGCCAGCAGCGTAGTCCCCTCGGGAACGAACACTGAAGCTTTCTTT.

CDR3 residues: CASSLGGGPNTGELFF. The CDR3 coding sequence is TGTGCCAGCAGCTTAGGGGGAGGGCCTAACACCGGGGAGCTGTTTTTT. J is TRBJ2-2 and V is TRBV13; TRBD2 agrees at 7 bases. Germline loops: CDR1 PRHDT, CDR2 FYEKMQ (reference sequence). Trimming at V came to 0 bases and at J to 2 bases, leaving 3 bases not matched to a gene. The CDR3 spans 16 residues. Drawing the rest from reference TRBV13 and TRBJ2-2, the complete variable domain is AAGVIQSPRHLIKEKRETATLKCYPIPRHDTVYWYQQGPGQDPQFLISFYEKMQSDKGSIPDRFSAQQFSDYHSELNMSSLELGDSALYFCASSLGGGPNTGELFFGEGSRLTVL.